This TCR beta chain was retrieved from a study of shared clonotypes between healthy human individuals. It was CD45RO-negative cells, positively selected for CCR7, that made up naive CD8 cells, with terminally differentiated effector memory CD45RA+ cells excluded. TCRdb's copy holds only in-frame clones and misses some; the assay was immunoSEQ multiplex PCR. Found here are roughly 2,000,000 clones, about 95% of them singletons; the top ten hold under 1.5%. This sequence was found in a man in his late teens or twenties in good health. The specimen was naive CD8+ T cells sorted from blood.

The CDR3 loop reads CASSVDGALDTQYF. Written as DNA, the CDR3 is TGTGCCAGCAGCGTAGATGGGGCCTTAGATACGCAGTATTTT. The chain recombines TRBV9 with TRBJ2-3; a weak D match, TRBD1 (5 bases). V was pared by 0 bases and J by 5 bases, with 10 bases between. CDR3 length: 14 amino acids. CDR1 is SGDLS, CDR2 YYNGEE, per germline.